The 32 T cell receptor beta chains in this list originate from one sample, sequenced in a study of T-cell memory formation after mild COVID-19. TCRdb passed the 5' RACE reads through MiXCR, listing each CDR3 protein once. The sample lists tens of thousands of distinct CDR3 sequences; 20% to 25% were seen once. Sequenced: PBMCs or a T cell subset sorted from them (not recorded which). All receptors come from a man aged 18 to 29 who had mild COVID-19 (a few samples of this study predate the infection). Cell type and time point are not known.

This clonotype was observed a few times. CDR3 region: CASSIGTAGTDTQYF. CDR3 DNA sequence: TGTGCCAGCAGTATAGGGACGGCGGGAACAGATACGCAGTATTTT. The chain uses TRBV6-2 or TRBV6-3 and TRBJ2-3; D possibly corresponds to TRBD2 (6 bases). The germline V and J ends were trimmed by 5 bases and 3 bases, with 15 bases remaining between them. CDR1 and CDR2 from the germline V gene are MNHEY and SVGEGT. This CDR3 is built from 15 residues.

This rearrangement joins TRBV2 to TRBJ1-2, with 10 bases that match TRBD1. Germline CDR1 reads SNHLY; CDR2 reads FYNNEI. The CDR3 has 14 residues. The junction had 10 bases not matched to a gene; V was cut back by 7 bases and J by 8 bases. In DNA, the CDR3 is TGTGCCAGCATTCCGGGACAGGGGACCTACGGCTACACCTTC. Its translation: CASIPGQGTYGYTF.

This clonotype was detected only a few times. The V gene is TRBV7-9, the J gene TRBJ1-6, with 8 nucleotides matching TRBD1. Germline V gene lookup returns CDR1 SEHNR and CDR2 FQNEAQ (reference sequence). With 4 bases clipped from V and 7 bases from J, the junction kept 9 bases outside the gene matches. This CDR3 has 16 amino acids. The CDR3 DNA reads TGTGCCAGCAGCTCCTCGGACAGGGATGGAAATTCACCCCTCCACTTT. This gives the protein CASSSSDRDGNSPLHF. The full variable domain, its missing parts supplied by reference TRBV7-9 and TRBJ1-6, is DTGVSQNPRHKITKRGQNVTFRCDPISEHNRLYWYRQTLGQGPEFLTYFQNEAQLEKSRLLSDRFSAERPKGSFSTLEIQRTEQGDSAMYLCASSSSDRDGNSPLHFGNGTRLTVT.

The chain is built from TRBV12-3 or TRBV12-4 and TRBJ1-2, with a weak D call TRBD1 (5 bases). This CDR3 has 13 amino acids. Trimming pared 6 bases from V and 8 bases from J, leaving 16 bases between. DNA for the CDR3: TGTGCCAGCAGCTTACCCGGGGCCCCCGGCTACACCTTC. This translates into CASSLPGAPGYTF.

The chain joins TRBV7-2 to TRBJ2-5, with D perhaps being TRBD1 or TRBD2 (5 bases each). Trimming left V 2 bases short and J 4 bases short, with 14 bases between. This CDR3 comprises 15 residues. Germline CDR1 is SGHTA and CDR2 is FQGNSA. In nucleotides, the CDR3 is TGTGCCAGCAGCTTATGGTCGGGGACGGGAGAGACCCAGTACTTC. Encoded protein: CASSLWSGTGETQYF.

The V gene is TRBV5-1, the J gene TRBJ2-1; tentative D call: TRBD1 (6 bases). CDR1 and CDR2 from the germline V gene are SGHRS and YFSETQ. This CDR3 is 16 amino acids long. The V end was cut by 3 bases, the J end by 8 bases, with 21 bases between. The chain's CDR3 is CASSSDLGGLQDEQFF. The CDR3 DNA is TGCGCCAGCAGCTCGGACCTAGGGGGTCTACAGGATGAGCAGTTCTTC.

This clonotype showed up many times. In DNA form, the CDR3 reads TGTGCCAGCAGCCCGGAGAGTAGCACAGATACGCAGTATTTT. Translated: CASSPESSTDTQYF. The chain couples TRBV28 to TRBJ2-3; no clear D gene. The V and J ends lost 6 bases and 0 bases respectively, with 10 bases between them. The CDR3 extends over 14 amino acids. CDR1 and CDR2 from the germline V gene are MDHEN and SYDVKM.

The sample holds many counts of this clonotype. The genes are TRBV7-9 and TRBJ1-5; no clear D gene. The germline CDR1 and CDR2 sequences are SEHNR and FQNEAQ (reference sequence). V lost 4 bases, J lost 11 bases, and 15 bases lay in between. There are 13 residues in the CDR3. The CDR3 is CASSSGWELAQHF. The CDR3 region has the DNA TGTGCCAGCAGCTCGGGGTGGGAGTTGGCCCAGCATTTT.

The chain carries TRBV12-3 or TRBV12-4 and TRBJ2-5; weak D call: TRBD2 (6 bases). The CDR3 runs 13 residues. V lost 7 bases to trimming and J lost 5 bases, with 14 bases between them. The chain's CDR3 is CASTRTMIETQYF. In DNA, the CDR3 is TGTGCCAGCACCAGGACTATGATTGAGACCCAGTACTTC.

The table lists this clonotype with a few counts. The chain links TRBV7-3 to TRBJ2-2, with unresolved D. The V gene's germline CDR1 is SGHTA and CDR2 FQGTGA. Trimming removed 2 bases at V and 6 bases at J, with 7 bases between. The CDR3 sequence is 13 residues long. The CDR3 nucleotides read TGTGCCAGCAGCTTACAGGTTTCCGGGGAGCTGTTTTTT. Protein: CASSLQVSGELFF. Complete variable domain (other parts from reference TRBV7-3 and TRBJ2-2): GAGVSQTPSNKVTEKGKYVELRCDPISGHTALYWYRQSLGQGPEFLIYFQGTGAADDSGLPNDRFFAVRPEGSVSTLKIQRTERGDSAVYLCASSLQVSGELFFGEGSRLTVL.

The sample holds a few counts of this clonotype. The genes are TRBV27 and TRBJ2-3; TRBD2 might be the D (5 bases). CDR1 is MNHEY and CDR2 is SMNVEV in the germline V gene (reference sequence). There are 14 residues in the CDR3. V was trimmed by 7 bases and J by 0 bases, leaving 11 bases between them. The CDR3 DNA is TGTGCCAGCACTAGCAGAGCTAGCACAGATACGCAGTATTTT. This codes for CASTSRASTDTQYF.

The table lists this clonotype with many counts. V and J are TRBV15 and TRBJ2-4, with D perhaps TRBD1 or TRBD2 (5 bases each). The germline V and J ends were trimmed by 3 bases and 0 bases, with 12 bases remaining between them. The CDR3 spans 16 residues. Germline CDR1 is LNHNV and CDR2 is YYDKDF (reference sequence). The CDR3 nucleotides read TGTGCCACCAGCAGGACCCGGGACCGAGCCAAAAACATTCAGTACTTC. It yields the protein CATSRTRDRAKNIQYF.

The gene calls are TRBV28 and TRBJ2-3; D is undetermined. CDR3 size: 14 residues. Germline loops: CDR1 MDHEN, CDR2 SYDVKM. Trimming shortened V by 2 bases and J by 4 bases, and 10 bases separated the two germline ends. The CDR3 coding sequence is TGTGCCAGCAGTTTAGTACCGGGCCCAGATACGCAGTATTTT. Encoded protein: CASSLVPGPDTQYF. The whole variable domain, filled in from reference TRBV28 and TRBJ2-3, reads DVKVTQSSRYLVKRTGEKVFLECVQDMDHENMFWYRQDPGLGLRLIYFSYDVKMKEKGDIPEGYSVSREKKERFSLILESASTNQTSMYLCASSLVPGPDTQYFGPGTRLTVL.

Only a few counts were recorded for this clonotype. The chain recombines TRBV6-5 with TRBJ1-5; maybe TRBD1 (5 bases). CDR1 is MNHEY, CDR2 SVGAGI, per germline. The CDR3 contains 14 residues. V lost 2 bases, J lost 4 bases, and 9 bases lay in between. CDR3 DNA sequence: TGTGCCAGCAGTTACGGGGCGATGAATCAGCCCCAGCATTTT. As protein: CASSYGAMNQPQHF.

The V call is TRBV24-1, the J call TRBJ2-7; 8 nucleotides agree with TRBD1. The CDR3 has 15 amino acids. V was pared by 0 bases and J by 7 bases, with 7 bases of the junction left unmatched. CDR1 and CDR2 from the germline V gene are KGHDR and SFDVKD. The CDR3 reads CATSDLGAGGDEQYV. The CDR3 DNA reads as TGTGCCACCAGTGATTTGGGGGCAGGGGGCGATGAGCAGTACGTC.

J is TRBJ2-7 and V is TRBV20-1; D remains ambiguous. The CDR3 is made up of 12 amino acids. With 7 bases removed from V and 0 bases from J, the gap between germline ends came to 10 bases. The V gene's germline CDR1 is DFQATT and CDR2 SNEGSKA (reference sequence). The CDR3 DNA sequence: TGCAGTGTTCCAATAAGCTCCTACGAGCAGTACTTC. It translates to CSVPISSYEQYF.

The chain joins TRBV20-1 to TRBJ2-7; D ambiguous. CDR3 size: 13 residues. V lost 4 bases and J lost 5, with 15 bases in between. Germline V gene data show CDR1 as DFQATT and CDR2 as SNEGSKA (reference sequence). The CDR3, as DNA: TGCAGTGCTAACAGCCCTTTTAACGACGAGCAGTACTTC. Its protein is CSANSPFNDEQYF.

This clonotype was seen only once. The chain uses TRBV11-2 and TRBJ1-5; a weak D match, TRBD1 (5 bases). Germline assignment: CDR1 SGHAT and CDR2 FQNNGV. The CDR3 length is 16 residues. Between the trimmed V and J ends, which lost 0 bases and 1 base, there was a span of 10 bases. In DNA, the CDR3 is TGTGCCAGCAGCTTAGAACCCGGGACCAGCAATCAGCCCCAGCATTTT. This sequence encodes CASSLEPGTSNQPQHF.

This clonotype has a handful of counts. J is TRBJ2-3 and V is TRBV24-1; D is unresolved. Germline V gene sequence: CDR1 KGHDR, CDR2 SFDVKD. Deletions cut 2 bases from V and 6 bases from J, with 8 bases between. The length of the CDR3 is 13 residues. This CDR3 reads CATSDSLTDTQYF. For the CDR3, the DNA is TGTGCCACCAGTGATTCCCTGACGGATACGCAGTATTTT.

A few counts support this clonotype. The chain is built from TRBV4-3 and TRBJ1-4; 9 bases align to TRBD1. This CDR3 is built from 16 residues. V shed 1 base and J 8 bases; nucleotides not matched to a gene: 8. Germline loops: CDR1 LGHNA, CDR2 YSLEER. The CDR3 is CASSQGVGQGSEKLFF. The CDR3 DNA reads as TGCGCCAGCAGCCAAGGTGTGGGACAGGGAAGCGAAAAACTGTTTTTT.

There are a few counts of this clonotype. J is TRBJ2-2 and V is TRBV5-1; 7 nucleotides match TRBD1. The CDR3 has 15 residues. V gave up 0 bases and J gave up 5 bases; unmatched junction bases: 4. In germline, CDR1 is SGHRS, CDR2 YFSETQ. CDR3 nucleotides: TGCGCCAGCAGCTTGGCCACCAGGGGGACCGGGGAGCTGTTTTTT. Translated, it gives CASSLATRGTGELFF.

V is TRBV7-9 and J is TRBJ2-1; 7 positions match TRBD2. The length of the CDR3 is 15 residues. Germline CDR1 SEHNR, CDR2 FQNEAQ (reference sequence). Trimming took 4 bases from V and 5 from J; bases not matched to a gene: 8. The CDR3 DNA sequence: TGTGCCAGCAGCTGGGGGGAGGGGTGGCACAATGAGCAGTTCTTC. Translation gives CASSWGEGWHNEQFF.

The gene calls are TRBV4-3 and TRBJ2-3; 8 bases agree with TRBD2. This CDR3 contains 17 residues. V lost 4 bases, J lost 8 bases, and 17 bases stayed unmatched. The germline CDR1 and CDR2 sequences are LGHNA and YSLEER. The CDR3 loop is CASSRGRGGGTGGTQYF. The CDR3 DNA is TGCGCCAGCAGCCGGGGAAGAGGCGGGGGGACCGGGGGTACGCAGTATTTT.

This chain connects TRBV7-2 to TRBJ2-5, with a possible D match to TRBD2 (6 bases). CDR3 length equals 15 residues. CDR1 is SGHTA, CDR2 FQGNSA, per germline. V shed 3 bases and J shed 4 bases, with 15 bases lying between them. The CDR3 DNA reads as TGTGCCAGCAGCTTCGTCGGGGGTCCTGGAGAGACCCAGTACTTC. As protein: CASSFVGGPGETQYF.

This CDR3 reads CASSRTGLTDTQYF. Written as DNA, the CDR3 is TGTGCCAGCAGCCGTACAGGTCTGACAGATACGCAGTATTTT. The chain uses TRBV7-6 and TRBJ2-3, with D perhaps matching TRBD1 (5 bases). V lost 5 bases and J 3 bases, leaving 12 bases between the germline ends. The CDR3 covers 14 residues. CDR1 SGHVS and CDR2 FNYEAQ come from the germline V gene. Filled out from reference TRBV7-6 and TRBJ2-3, the complete variable domain reads GAGVSQSPRYKVTKRGQDVALRCDPISGHVSLYWYRQALGQGPEFLTYFNYEAQQDKSGLPNDRFSAERPEGSISTLTIQRTEQRDSAMYRCASSRTGLTDTQYFGPGTRLTVL.

This rearrangement joins TRBV6-2 or TRBV6-3 to TRBJ2-1, with D possibly matching TRBD1 (6 bases). The germline gives CDR1 MNHEY, CDR2 SVGEGT. V shed 6 bases and J shed 5 bases, with 17 bases lying between them. CDR3 length: 15 residues. The DNA of the CDR3 is TGTGCCAGCAGCCCTACAGGGTCCGGGAACAATGAGCAGTTCTTC. It codes for CASSPTGSGNNEQFF.

This clonotype was found a few times. This chain connects TRBV11-2 to TRBJ2-1; TRBD2 aligns across 9 bases. The junction had 4 bases not matched to a gene; V was cut back by 1 base and J by 6 bases. CDR3 size: 15 residues. Germline V gives CDR1 SGHAT, CDR2 FQNNGV. The CDR3 DNA sequence: TGTGCCAGCAGCTTAGCAGCGGGGGGACTCAATGAGCAGTTCTTC. It is translated as CASSLAAGGLNEQFF.

In this sample, this clonotype turned up a few times. This chain connects TRBV12-3 or TRBV12-4 to TRBJ2-7; no clear D. V lost 4 bases, J lost 6 bases, and 10 bases lay in between. The CDR3 covers 12 residues. CDR3 loop: CASSSGVFEQYF. CDR3 coding DNA: TGTGCCAGCAGTTCGGGTGTCTTCGAGCAGTACTTC.

This sequence joins TRBV12-3 or TRBV12-4 and TRBJ2-7; 10 bases are a match to TRBD2. J lost 2 bases, V lost 6 bases, and 10 bases had no gene match. The CDR3 consists of 16 residues. The CDR3 region is CASSRGTSEKPYEQYF. DNA of the CDR3: TGTGCCAGCAGCCGGGGGACTAGCGAAAAACCCTACGAGCAGTACTTC.

The chain is built from TRBV4-3 and TRBJ2-7; 9 bases align to TRBD2. The V gene end was trimmed by 4 bases and the J gene end by 3 bases; junction bases not matched to a gene: 4. Germline CDR1 is LGHNA and CDR2 is YSLEER. CDR3 length equals 14 residues. CDR3 amino acids: CASSPGGGDYEQYF. CDR3 nucleotide sequence: TGCGCCAGCAGCCCGGGCGGGGGGGACTACGAGCAGTACTTC.

J is TRBJ2-1 and V is TRBV4-1; 11 bases are shared with TRBD2. Germline values: CDR1 MGHRA, CDR2 YSYEKL. The CDR3 covers 15 residues. V lost 5 bases and J lost 7; bases outside the gene matches: 7. The CDR3: CASSSSGGPPNEQFF. CDR3 nucleotides: TGCGCCAGCAGCTCTAGCGGGGGGCCCCCTAATGAGCAGTTCTTC.

The chain has TRBV12-3 or TRBV12-4 and TRBJ2-1; 8 bases fit TRBD2. The CDR3 consists of 18 residues. The J segment lost 6 bases and the V segment lost 3 bases, leaving 16 bases of the junction unmatched. The DNA of the CDR3 is TGTGCCAGCAGTTTGGCTGGCGTAGGGCCTAGCGGGTTCAATGAGCAGTTCTTC. Translated, it gives CASSLAGVGPSGFNEQFF.